This section outlines one TCR beta chain sequence together with its context. Antigen unknown. The sample originates from a study of shared clonotypes between healthy human individuals. General study results and limits: Unshared clonotypes carried lower generation probabilities than those common to all four donors.

Germline lookup yields CDR1 MGHRA and CDR2 YSYEKL. J was trimmed by 1 base and V by 8 bases; bases with no gene match: 11. The CDR3 is 18 amino acids. Clones were sequenced by immunoSEQ multiplex PCR, and TCRdb holds only the in-frame ones, with some missing. The data contain around 700,000 clones, about 74% of them singletons. Sequencing was carried out using memory CD4+ T cells sorted from blood. Sample subset: CD45RA-negative fraction. The chain has TRBV4-1 and TRBJ1-4, with 12 positions matching TRBD1. This clonotype originated in a woman in her twenties or thirties in good health. The CDR3 DNA follows: TGCGCCAGCGCCCGGGGACAGGGGGCGAGGAGAACTAATGAAAAACTGTTTTTT. Translation gives CASARGQGARRTNEKLFF.